These 24 T cell receptor beta chains originate from one sample sequenced in a study of regulatory T cells in long-lasting Graves disease. Arm-PCR of CDR3 regions and iRepertoire HTBI primers were used to build TCR beta libraries. Using its own MiXCR run on the multiplex PCR reads, TCRdb lists one record per CDR3 protein. The profile shows 450,000 to 700,000 distinct CDR3 sequences, less than 15% of them singletons. Time point here: newly diagnosed GD, antithyroid drugs for less than 3 months. The TCR library was made from RNA that had been extracted from PBMCs in TRIzol. These same data were also listed under a study on T cells in Graves' hyperthyroidism and ophthalmopathy.

The specimen comprised peripheral blood mononuclear cells (PBMCs), sampled at new diagnosis, from a patient treated with antithyroid drugs. The receptor set was obtained from a man aged 25-45 years with Graves disease.

Only a few counts were recorded for this clonotype. Written as DNA, the CDR3 is TGTGCCAGCAGCCGGACTAGCGGGATCCGCAATGAGCAGTTCTTC. This encodes CASSRTSGIRNEQFF. The chain uses TRBV7-3 and TRBJ2-1, with 12 nucleotides matching TRBD2. The germline gives CDR1 SGHTA, CDR2 FQGTGA. V lost 5 bases, J lost 6 bases, and 5 bases stayed unmatched. The CDR3 has 15 residues.

The sample holds many counts of this clonotype. This chain links TRBV6-5 with TRBJ2-2; D is uncertain. The length of the CDR3 is 14 residues. Trimming cost V 3 bases and J 4 bases, with 9 bases left between them. Germline V gene data show CDR1 as MNHEY and CDR2 as SVGAGI. The CDR3, as DNA: TGTGCCAGCAGTTATCTTTCGGGCACCGGGGAGCTGTTTTTT. Protein: CASSYLSGTGELFF.

The V gene is TRBV7-3, the J gene TRBJ2-3, with 13 bases lining up with TRBD2. This CDR3 is 16 amino acids long. V gave up 5 bases and J gave up 4 bases; unmatched junction bases: 6. Germline CDR1 reads SGHTA; CDR2 reads FQGTGA. The CDR3 nucleotides read TGTGCCAGCAGCCCGGGACTAGCGGGACCCGCAGATACGCAGTATTTT. Its translation is CASSPGLAGPADTQYF.

This clonotype was observed at least ten times. This chain links TRBV5-1 with TRBJ2-7; 9 nucleotides agree with TRBD1. Per germline, CDR1 SGHRS and CDR2 YFSETQ. With V trimmed by 0 bases and J by 6 bases, 16 bases remained unmatched. The CDR3 runs to 18 residues. CDR3 nucleotide sequence: TGCGCCAGCAGCTTGGCCGGGGTAGGACAGGGGATATCGTCCGAGCAGTACTTC. Translation gives CASSLAGVGQGISSEQYF.

This clonotype was seen many times. The chain uses TRBV5-6 and TRBJ1-4; tentative D call: TRBD1 (5 bases). CDR1 SGHDT and CDR2 YYEEEE come from the germline V gene. The CDR3 has 15 residues. With 0 bases removed from V and 1 base from J, the gap between germline ends came to 7 bases. CDR3 amino acids: CASSLEGLTNEKLFF. CDR3 DNA sequence: TGTGCCAGCAGCTTGGAGGGACTAACTAATGAAAAACTGTTTTTT.

This clonotype was counted between two and nine times. V and J are TRBV2 and TRBJ2-1, with 7 bases fitting TRBD2. J lost 3 bases, V lost 6 bases, and 8 bases had no gene match. The germline CDR1 and CDR2 sequences are SNHLY and FYNNEI. The length of the CDR3 is 15 residues. The CDR3 is CASSVASGLYNEQFF. The CDR3 bases are TGTGCCAGCAGCGTAGCTAGCGGACTCTACAATGAGCAGTTCTTC.

In its sample, this clonotype was seen a few times. The V call is TRBV20-1, the J call TRBJ2-2, with 8 nucleotides matching TRBD1. In germline, CDR1 is DFQATT, CDR2 SNEGSKA (reference sequence). The CDR3 covers 17 residues. After removal of 0 bases from V and 7 bases from J, the junction contained 13 bases not matched to a gene. CDR3 sequence (DNA): TGCAGTGCTAGAGATTTTTTACAGGGGGGTTCGGGCGGGGAGCTGTTTTTT. Its translation is CSARDFLQGGSGGELFF.

This sequence joins TRBV7-9 and TRBJ2-7; 10 bases are a match to TRBD2. After removal of 2 bases from V and 7 bases from J, the junction contained 11 bases not matched to a gene. The CDR3 has 16 amino acids. From germline, CDR1 is SEHNR and CDR2 FQNEAQ (reference sequence). The chain's CDR3 is CASSLFPSGRSGEQYF. CDR3 in DNA: TGTGCCAGCAGCTTATTCCCTAGCGGGAGATCAGGGGAGCAGTACTTC.

This clonotype was seen ten or more times. CDR3 loop: CSVETDRVINEQFF. CDR3 nucleotide sequence: TGCAGCGTTGAAACGGACAGGGTCATCAATGAGCAGTTCTTC. The genes are TRBV29-1 and TRBJ2-1, with 8 bases aligning to TRBD1. V was pared by 2 bases and J by 6 bases, with 6 bases of the junction left unmatched. CDR1 and CDR2 (germline): SQVTM, ANQGSEA. This CDR3 has 14 amino acids.

This clonotype was seen many times. V is TRBV9 and J is TRBJ2-7, with TRBD2 matching 8 bases. Germline assignment: CDR1 SGDLS and CDR2 YYNGEE. The CDR3 is made up of 15 amino acids. Unmatched junction bases numbered 9, after V lost 2 bases and J lost 5 bases. Here the CDR3 DNA reads TGTGCCAGCAGCGTGACCAGCGGGAGTCCCAACGAGCAGTACTTC. Translating it yields CASSVTSGSPNEQYF.

In this sample, this clonotype turned up a few times. J is TRBJ2-1 and V is TRBV20-1; D remains unclear. Trimming shortened V by 4 bases and J by 9 bases, and 13 bases separated the two germline ends. The CDR3 runs to 12 residues. The germline CDR1 and CDR2 sequences are DFQATT and SNEGSKA (reference sequence). CDR3 in amino acids: CSATSGPSEQFF. The CDR3 nucleotides are TGCAGTGCTACGAGTGGGCCCTCTGAGCAGTTCTTC.

The V and J genes are TRBV19 and TRBJ2-1; tentative D call: TRBD2 (5 bases). CDR1 is LNHDA and CDR2 is SQIVND in the germline V gene (reference sequence). V lost 7 bases, J lost 7 bases, and 17 bases lay in between. The length of the CDR3 is 14 residues. CDR3 nucleotides: TGTGCCAGTAACCCGACGGGGATCTTGAATGAGCAGTTCTTC. Translated, it gives CASNPTGILNEQFF.

This clonotype came up many times. V and J are TRBV12-3 or TRBV12-4 and TRBJ2-1, with D unresolved. With 2 bases removed from V and 7 bases from J, the gap between germline ends came to 9 bases. The CDR3 consists of 13 residues. The CDR3 bases are TGTGCCAGCAGTTTACCTTGGACGAATGAGCAGTTCTTC. It codes for CASSLPWTNEQFF.

The gene calls are TRBV5-5 and TRBJ2-7; TRBD2 is a possible D gene (6 bases). CDR3 size: 20 residues. V was pared by 4 bases and J by 0 bases, with 29 bases between. Germline lookup yields CDR1 SGHKS and CDR2 YYEKEE (reference sequence). The CDR3 sequence is CASSPRRGLPSDGASYEQYF. CDR3 in DNA: TGTGCCAGCAGCCCCCGCCGGGGACTCCCGAGTGATGGGGCCTCCTACGAGCAGTACTTC.

The chain employs TRBV2 and TRBJ2-1; 10 bases match TRBD2. The CDR3 runs 16 residues. Per germline, CDR1 SNHLY and CDR2 FYNNEI. The V gene end was trimmed by 5 bases and the J gene end by 6 bases; junction bases not matched to a gene: 10. The CDR3 here is CASSPLAGALSNEQFF. The CDR3 DNA sequence: TGTGCCAGCAGTCCTCTAGCGGGAGCATTATCCAATGAGCAGTTCTTC.

This clonotype was counted ten times or more. The rearrangement uses TRBV11-2 and TRBJ2-1; 9 bases are shared with TRBD2. J was trimmed by 4 bases and V by 5 bases; bases with no gene match: 6. Germline-derived CDR1 and CDR2 are SGHAT and FQNNGV. CDR3 length equals 15 residues. CDR3 loop: CASSPGLARYNEQFF. The CDR3 DNA reads TGTGCCAGCAGCCCCGGACTAGCGAGGTACAATGAGCAGTTCTTC.

A remark on this clonotype: Possible read error: a much larger clone is one base away. This chain links TRBV5-4 with TRBJ2-1; 10 bases map to TRBD2. The CDR3 totals 17 residues. Germline-derived CDR1 and CDR2 are SGHNT and YYREEE (reference sequence). The CDR3 sequence is CASSPLGTSVLYNELFF. The CDR3 nucleotides read TGTGCCAGCAGCCCACTAGGGACTAGCGTGCTCTACAATGAGCTGTTCTTC. The full variable domain, in which reference TRBV5-4 and TRBJ2-1 provide the parts outside the CDR3, is ETGVTQSPTHLIKTRGQQVTLRCSSQSGHNTVSWYQQALGQGPQFIFQYYREEENGRGNFPPRFSGLQFPNYSSELNVNALELDDSALYLCASSPLGTSVLYNELFFGPGTRLTVL.

The gene calls are TRBV6-1 and TRBJ1-1; weak D call: TRBD1 (5 bases). The V end lost 8 bases, the J end lost 1 base, and 14 bases lay between the germline ends. The CDR3 runs 14 residues. Per germline, CDR1 MNHNS and CDR2 SASEGT. Here the CDR3 reads CASGAGTANTEAFF. For the CDR3, the DNA is TGTGCCAGCGGAGCCGGGACGGCGAACACTGAAGCTTTCTTT.

At least ten counts were recorded for this clonotype. The rearrangement links TRBV4-1 to TRBJ2-2; TRBD2 might be the D (6 bases). This CDR3 has 17 residues. Trimming took 1 base from V and 4 from J, leaving 16 bases between them. CDR1 and CDR2 (germline): MGHRA, YSYEKL. The CDR3 spells CASSQGRLRDRTGELFF. The DNA for the CDR3 is TGCGCCAGCAGCCAAGGTCGTTTGCGGGACCGCACCGGGGAGCTGTTTTTT.

Of note for this clonotype: Just one base apart from a much larger clone, this may be a read error. This chain links TRBV12-3 or TRBV12-4 with TRBJ2-4; D ambiguous. This CDR3 is 13 amino acids long. This chain's CDR3 is CAGSRTPQNIQYF. CDR3 nucleotides: TGTGCCGGCAGTCGGACGCCGCAAAACATTCAGTACTTC.

At least ten counts were recorded for this clonotype. The J gene is TRBJ2-1, the V gene TRBV12-3 or TRBV12-4; TRBD2 aligns across 8 bases. CDR3 length equals 13 residues. J was trimmed by 15 bases and V by 6 bases; bases with no gene match: 13. CDR3 residues: CASRTTGTRRLFF. CDR3 coding DNA: TGTGCCAGCAGAACGACCGGGACTAGGAGGTTGTTCTTC.

This clonotype was detected many times. The CDR3 DNA is TGTGCCAGCAGCGGTCGTCGGGTGGAAGGGCGTTCACCCCTCCACTTT. Translating gives CASSGRRVEGRSPLHF. The rearrangement links TRBV6-1 to TRBJ1-6, with D uncertain. Germline V lookup: CDR1 MNHNS, CDR2 SASEGT. CDR3 size: 16 residues. V gave up 6 bases and J gave up 9 bases, with 21 bases separating them.

The chain joins TRBV2 to TRBJ2-3, with TRBD2 matching 7 bases. The CDR3 has 16 residues. Germline V gene sequence: CDR1 SNHLY, CDR2 FYNNEI. V lost 7 bases and J lost 4; bases outside the gene matches: 14. This CDR3 is CASIGGRTRFADTQYF. The DNA for the CDR3 is TGTGCCAGCATTGGCGGGAGAACCCGCTTCGCAGATACGCAGTATTTT.

The chain couples TRBV14 to TRBJ2-7; D is ambiguous. V lost 1 base, J lost 5 bases, and 15 bases lay in between. The CDR3 contains 15 residues. The V gene's germline CDR1 is SGHDN and CDR2 FVKESK. The CDR3 bases are TGTGCCAGCAGCCAAGGTCTAAACCCGAGCGACGAGCAGTACTTC. Amino acids: CASSQGLNPSDEQYF.